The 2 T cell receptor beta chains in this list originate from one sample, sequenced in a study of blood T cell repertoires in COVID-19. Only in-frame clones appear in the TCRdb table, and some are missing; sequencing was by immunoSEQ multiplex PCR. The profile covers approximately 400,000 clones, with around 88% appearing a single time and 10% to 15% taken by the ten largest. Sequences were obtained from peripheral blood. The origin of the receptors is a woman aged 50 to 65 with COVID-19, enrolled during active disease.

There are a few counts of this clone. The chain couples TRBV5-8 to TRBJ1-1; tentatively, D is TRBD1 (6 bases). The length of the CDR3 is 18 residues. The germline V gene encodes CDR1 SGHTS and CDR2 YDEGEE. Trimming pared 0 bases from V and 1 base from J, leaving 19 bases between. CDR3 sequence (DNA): TGTGCCAGCAGCTTGGTGGTAATACTTGGGACATCGAACACTGAAGCTTTCTTT. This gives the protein CASSLVVILGTSNTEAFF.

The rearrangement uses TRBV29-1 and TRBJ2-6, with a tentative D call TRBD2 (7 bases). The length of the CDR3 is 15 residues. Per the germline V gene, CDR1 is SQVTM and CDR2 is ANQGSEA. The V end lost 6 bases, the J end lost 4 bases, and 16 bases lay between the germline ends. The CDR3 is CSVGGSGAGANVLTF. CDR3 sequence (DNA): TGCAGCGTGGGAGGGTCAGGGGCAGGGGCCAACGTCCTGACTTTC.